This T cell receptor beta chain was observed in a study of T cell responses to AZD1222 COVID-19 vaccine. General study points: Only a handful of AZD1222 recipients, six or seven in all, had baseline seropositivity.

Trimming removed 0 bases at V and 4 bases at J, with 10 bases between. The CDR3 has 14 residues. The germline V gene encodes CDR1 GTSNPN and CDR2 SVGIG (reference sequence). This table comes from immunoSEQ multiplex PCR, and its TCRdb copy is limited to in-frame clones, with some not included. Among under 85,000 clones listed, around nine tenths were seen once. About this clone itself: Its specificity is not known.

This receptor was obtained from an adult in good health. The sample was peripheral blood, taken on day 0 of AZD1222 vaccination. The V call is TRBV30, the J call TRBJ2-4; D gene ambiguous. The CDR3 nucleotides are TGTGCCTGGAGTGTACTGACGGAAAAAAACATTCAGTACTTC. Translation: CAWSVLTEKNIQYF. The full variable domain, completed using reference TRBV30 and TRBJ2-4, is SQTIHQWPATLVQPVGSPLSLECTVEGTSNPNLYWYRQAAGRGLQLLFYSVGIGQISSEVPQNLSASRPQDRQFILSSKKLLLSDSGFYLCAWSVLTEKNIQYFGAGTRLSVL.